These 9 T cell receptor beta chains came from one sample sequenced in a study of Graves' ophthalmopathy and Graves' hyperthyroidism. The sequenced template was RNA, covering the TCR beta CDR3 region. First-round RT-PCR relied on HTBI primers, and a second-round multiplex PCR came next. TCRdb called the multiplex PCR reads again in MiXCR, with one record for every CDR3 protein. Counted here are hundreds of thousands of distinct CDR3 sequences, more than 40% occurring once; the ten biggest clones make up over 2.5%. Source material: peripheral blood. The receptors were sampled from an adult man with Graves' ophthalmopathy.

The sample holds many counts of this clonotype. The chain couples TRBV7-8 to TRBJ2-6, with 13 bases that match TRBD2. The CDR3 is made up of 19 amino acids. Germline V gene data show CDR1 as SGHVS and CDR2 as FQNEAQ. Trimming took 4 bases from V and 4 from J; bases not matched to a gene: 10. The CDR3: CASSYGLAGALSGANVLTF. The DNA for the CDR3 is TGTGCCAGCAGCTATGGACTAGCGGGAGCGTTGTCCGGGGCCAACGTCCTGACTTTC.

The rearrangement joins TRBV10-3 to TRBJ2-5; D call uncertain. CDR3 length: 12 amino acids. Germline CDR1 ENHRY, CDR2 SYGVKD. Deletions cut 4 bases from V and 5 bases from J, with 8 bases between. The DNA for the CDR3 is TGTGCCATCAGTGCGCCCCGGGAGACCCAGTACTTC. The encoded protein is CAISAPRETQYF.

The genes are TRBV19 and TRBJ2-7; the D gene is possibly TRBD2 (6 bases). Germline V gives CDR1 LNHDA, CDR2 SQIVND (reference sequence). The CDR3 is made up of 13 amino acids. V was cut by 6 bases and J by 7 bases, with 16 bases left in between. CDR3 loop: CASSGKEDYEQYF. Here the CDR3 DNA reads TGTGCCAGTAGCGGTAAGGAGGACTATGAGCAGTACTTC.

The CDR3 spells CAISDTSGGEGQPQHF. In nucleotides, the CDR3 is TGTGCCATCAGTGATACTAGCGGGGGGGAAGGACAGCCCCAGCATTTT. The V and J genes are TRBV10-3 and TRBJ1-5, with D possibly being TRBD1 (5 bases). Trimming removed 3 bases from V and 7 bases from J, with 19 bases in between. In germline, CDR1 is ENHRY, CDR2 SYGVKD. The CDR3 is 16 amino acids.

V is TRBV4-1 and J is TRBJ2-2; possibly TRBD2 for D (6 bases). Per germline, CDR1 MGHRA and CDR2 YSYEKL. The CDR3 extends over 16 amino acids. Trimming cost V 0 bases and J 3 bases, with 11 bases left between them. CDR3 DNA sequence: TGCGCCAGCAGCCAAGATAAGTGGGGGGACACCGGGGAGCTGTTTTTT. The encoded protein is CASSQDKWGDTGELFF.

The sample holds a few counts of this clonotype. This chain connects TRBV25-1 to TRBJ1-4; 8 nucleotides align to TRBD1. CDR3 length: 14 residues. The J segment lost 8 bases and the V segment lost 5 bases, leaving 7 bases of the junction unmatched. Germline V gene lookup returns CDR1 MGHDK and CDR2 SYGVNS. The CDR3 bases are TGTGCCAGCAGTTCCGGGACAGGTCACGAAAAACTGTTTTTT. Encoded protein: CASSSGTGHEKLFF.

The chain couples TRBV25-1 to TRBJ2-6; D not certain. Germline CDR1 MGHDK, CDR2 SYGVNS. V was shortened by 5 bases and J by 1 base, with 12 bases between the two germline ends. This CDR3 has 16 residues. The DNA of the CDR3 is TGTGCCAGCAGTTCTCACTCGATTTCTGGGGCCAACGTCCTGACTTTC. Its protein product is CASSSHSISGANVLTF.

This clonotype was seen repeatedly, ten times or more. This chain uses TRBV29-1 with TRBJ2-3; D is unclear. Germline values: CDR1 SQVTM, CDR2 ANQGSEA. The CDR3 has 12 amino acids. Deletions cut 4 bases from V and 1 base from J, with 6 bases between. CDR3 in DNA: TGCAGCGTTGTTGAGGGCACAGATACGCAGTATTTT. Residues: CSVVEGTDTQYF.

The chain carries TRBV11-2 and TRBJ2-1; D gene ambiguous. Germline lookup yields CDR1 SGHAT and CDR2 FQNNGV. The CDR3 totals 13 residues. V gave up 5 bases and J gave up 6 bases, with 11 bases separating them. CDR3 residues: CASSQPSFNEQFF. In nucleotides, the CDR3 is TGTGCCAGCAGCCAGCCCTCTTTCAATGAGCAGTTCTTC.